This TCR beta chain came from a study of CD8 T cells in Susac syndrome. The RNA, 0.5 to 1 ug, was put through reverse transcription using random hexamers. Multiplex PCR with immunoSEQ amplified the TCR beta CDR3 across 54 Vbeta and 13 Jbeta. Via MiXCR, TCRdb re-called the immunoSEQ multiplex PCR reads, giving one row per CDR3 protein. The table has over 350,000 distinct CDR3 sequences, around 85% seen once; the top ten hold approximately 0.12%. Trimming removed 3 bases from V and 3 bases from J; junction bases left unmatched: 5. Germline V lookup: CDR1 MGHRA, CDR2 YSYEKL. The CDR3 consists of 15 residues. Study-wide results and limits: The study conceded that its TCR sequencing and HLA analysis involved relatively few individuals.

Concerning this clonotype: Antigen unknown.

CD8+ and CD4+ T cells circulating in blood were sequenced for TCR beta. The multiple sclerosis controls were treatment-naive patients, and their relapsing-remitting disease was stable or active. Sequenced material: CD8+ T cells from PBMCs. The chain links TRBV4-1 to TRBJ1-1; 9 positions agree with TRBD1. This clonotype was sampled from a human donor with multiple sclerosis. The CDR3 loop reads CASSQPRQGDTEAFF. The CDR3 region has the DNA TGCGCCAGCAGCCAGCCGAGACAGGGGGACACTGAAGCTTTCTTT.